The 24 T cell receptor beta chains below all came from one sample that was sequenced in a study of OX40 agonist ivuxolimab in advanced cancers. The assay was immunoSEQ multiplex PCR, and TCRdb's table has in-frame clones only and misses some. Counted here are roughly 93,000 clones, 70% to 85% occurring once; the ten biggest clones make up under 7%. Sequencing was performed on CD4+ or CD8+ T cells sorted from blood, taken in a trial of the OX40 agonist ivuxolimab. All receptors come from an adult with an advanced solid tumor such as melanoma, head and neck, liver or kidney cancer.

This sequence joins TRBV18 and TRBJ1-1, with D maybe TRBD1 (5 bases). From germline, CDR1 is KGHSH and CDR2 LQKENI. The CDR3 contains 13 residues. Trimming removed 6 bases at V and 5 bases at J, with 13 bases between. In DNA, the CDR3 is TGTGCCAGCTCCCAGGGAGAGGTGACTGAAGCTTTCTTT. Translation gives CASSQGEVTEAFF.

The chain carries TRBV5-1 and TRBJ1-1; D gene uncertain. This CDR3 is 14 amino acids long. Between the trimmed V and J ends, which lost 1 base and 1 base, there was a span of 8 bases. Germline V gene lookup returns CDR1 SGHRS and CDR2 YFSETQ. In nucleotides, the CDR3 is TGCGCCAGCAGCTTGTTGGCGGGGAACACTGAAGCTTTCTTT. It translates to CASSLLAGNTEAFF.

V is TRBV7-8 and J is TRBJ2-7; TRBD2 aligns across 8 bases. Germline lookup yields CDR1 SGHVS and CDR2 FQNEAQ. The CDR3 is 15 amino acids. V gave up 1 base and J gave up 2 bases; unmatched junction bases: 4. CDR3 DNA sequence: TGTGCCAGCAGCTTAGTGGCGGGAGGAGCCTACGAGCAGTACTTC. As protein: CASSLVAGGAYEQYF.

The chain is built from TRBV7-9 and TRBJ2-3; no reliable D call. V was trimmed by 1 base and J by 4 bases, leaving 12 bases between them. CDR1 and CDR2 (germline): SEHNR, FQNEAQ (reference sequence). The CDR3 length is 15 residues. The CDR3 coding sequence is TGTGCCAGCAGCTTAGTTGGTGGAGACTCAGATACGCAGTATTTT. The encoded protein is CASSLVGGDSDTQYF.

The CDR3 nucleotides are TGTGCCAGCAGCTACACTAGCGGCCCCTACGAGCAGTACTTC. This encodes CASSYTSGPYEQYF. The chain uses TRBV5-8 and TRBJ2-7, with 8 bases matching TRBD2. The trim removed 3 bases at V and 2 bases at J, leaving 4 bases unmatched. Germline V gene sequence: CDR1 SGHTS, CDR2 YDEGEE. CDR3 size: 14 residues.

The rearrangement joins TRBV19 to TRBJ2-7, with D possibly matching TRBD1 (6 bases). V was trimmed by 6 bases and J by 5 bases, leaving 14 bases between them. Germline CDR1 LNHDA, CDR2 SQIVND (reference sequence). The CDR3 runs 13 residues. The CDR3 nucleotides read TGTGCCAGTAGGGGGGCAGGCGCCCACGAGCAGTACTTC. Translation: CASRGAGAHEQYF.

The V and J genes are TRBV18 and TRBJ2-1, with TRBD2 identical over 11 bases. Germline V lookup: CDR1 KGHSH, CDR2 LQKENI. V lost 3 bases, J lost 0 bases, and 10 bases stayed unmatched. The CDR3 contains 19 residues. The CDR3 is CASSPLAGGLSGSYNEQFF. The CDR3 DNA reads as TGTGCCAGCTCACCCCTAGCGGGGGGACTATCCGGCTCCTACAATGAGCAGTTCTTC.

To note about this clone: This CDR3 is also generated by other DNA sequences in the sample. J is TRBJ2-1 and V is TRBV4-3, with 8 bases aligning to TRBD2. V was clipped by 4 bases and J by 4 bases; unmatched bases: 3. Per the germline V gene, CDR1 is LGHNA and CDR2 is YSLEER. The CDR3 is 14 residues long. The CDR3 nucleotides read TGCGCCAGCAGCCGGGGACTAGATTACAATGAGCAGTTCTTC. Residues: CASSRGLDYNEQFF.

This clone came up a few times. The rearrangement uses TRBV5-1 and TRBJ2-6; 7 bases line up with TRBD1. Trimming cost V 3 bases and J 0 bases; bases outside gene matches: 3. The CDR3 length is 16 residues. From germline, CDR1 is SGHRS and CDR2 YFSETQ. In DNA, the CDR3 is TGCGCCAGCAGCTCAGCAGGGGGCTCTGGGGCCAACGTCCTGACTTTC. This encodes CASSSAGGSGANVLTF.

The CDR3 DNA reads as TGTGCCAGCAGCTATATAATGTTGACTAGCGGGTTGTACAATGAGCAGTTCTTC. Amino acids: CASSYIMLTSGLYNEQFF. The chain joins TRBV5-8 to TRBJ2-1; TRBD2 matches at 10 bases. CDR1 is SGHTS, CDR2 YDEGEE, per germline. V was pared by 3 bases and J by 4 bases, with 13 bases of the junction left unmatched. The CDR3 has 18 residues.

The chain recombines TRBV11-2 with TRBJ2-6; D perhaps matches TRBD1 (6 bases). The CDR3 totals 18 residues. In germline, CDR1 is SGHAT, CDR2 FQNNGV. V lost 0 bases and J lost 0, with 12 bases in between. This CDR3 reads CASSLDRWTVSGANVLTF. In DNA form, the CDR3 reads TGTGCCAGCAGCTTAGATCGTTGGACAGTCTCTGGGGCCAACGTCCTGACTTTC.

The J gene is TRBJ1-1, the V gene TRBV27; no clear D gene. The length of the CDR3 is 14 residues. V was pared by 1 base and J by 2 bases, with 8 bases between. Germline CDR1 reads MNHEY; CDR2 reads SMNVEV (reference sequence). The CDR3 DNA is TGTGCCAGCAGTTTATGGGCAACAAACACTGAAGCTTTCTTT. As protein: CASSLWATNTEAFF.

The chain recombines TRBV7-2 with TRBJ1-2, with TRBD1 matching over 10 bases. CDR1 is SGHTA, CDR2 FQGNSA, per germline. The CDR3 spans 14 residues. V shed 5 bases and J 6 bases; nucleotides not matched to a gene: 6. In DNA, the CDR3 is TGTGCCAGCAGCCAAGAGACAGGGGGCAATGGCTACACCTTC. This translates into CASSQETGGNGYTF.

V is TRBV10-1 and J is TRBJ2-7; 7 bases agree with TRBD1. The V and J ends lost 6 bases and 0 bases, in that order; junction bases with no gene match: 14. The CDR3 is made up of 17 amino acids. The V gene's germline CDR1 is WNHNN and CDR2 SYGVQD (reference sequence). The DNA for the CDR3 is TGCGCCAGCAGGAGGACTCCCGCGGCAGGGGGCTCCTACGAGCAGTACTTC. Translation gives CASRRTPAAGGSYEQYF.

The chain employs TRBV7-2 and TRBJ1-3; D unclear. CDR1 is SGHTA and CDR2 is FQGNSA in the germline V gene. This CDR3 has 13 residues. The germline V and J ends were trimmed by 4 bases and 6 bases, with 10 bases remaining between them. CDR3 amino acids: CASSSSEKNTIYF. The DNA of the CDR3 is TGTGCCAGCAGCTCTTCGGAGAAAAACACCATATATTTT.

The chain couples TRBV6-1 to TRBJ1-1; D remains ambiguous. The germline CDR1 and CDR2 sequences are MNHNS and SASEGT. Trimming took off 5 bases at V and 0 bases at J, with 7 bases between the two ends. This CDR3 is 13 amino acids long. Written as DNA, the CDR3 is TGTGCCAGCAGTAATAATATGAACACTGAAGCTTTCTTT. As protein: CASSNNMNTEAFF.

The chain combines TRBV18 with TRBJ1-4; D perhaps matches TRBD1 (6 bases). V was cut by 3 bases and J by 15 bases, with 20 bases left in between. From germline, CDR1 is KGHSH and CDR2 LQKENI. CDR3 size: 14 residues. The CDR3 loop reads CASSPNTGPSVMFF. For the CDR3, the DNA is TGTGCCAGCTCACCGAACACAGGGCCATCCGTAATGTTTTTT.

J is TRBJ2-7 and V is TRBV21-1; the table's D gene call, TRBD2, was not cross checked with the DNA. TRBV21-1 is a known pseudogene. CDR3 length equals 17 residues. The CDR3 here is CASSPRRVPLYLHEQYF. CDR3 in DNA: TGTGCCAGCAGCCCCCGGCGGGTCCCTCTCTATCTCCACGAGCAGTACTTC.

This clone came up once. V gene TRBV4-3 combines with J gene TRBJ1-1, with a tentative D call TRBD1 (5 bases). This CDR3 region has 16 residues. Germline V lookup: CDR1 LGHNA, CDR2 YSLEER. Trimming took 0 bases from V and 11 from J, leaving 22 bases between them. The DNA for the CDR3 is TGCGCCAGCAGCCAAGATGTGGCAGGGCGCGCAGATGTTGCTTTCTTT. It codes for CASSQDVAGRADVAFF.

The chain uses TRBV29-1 and TRBJ1-2, with D maybe TRBD1 (6 bases). The CDR3 loop spans 13 amino acids. Between the trimmed V and J ends, which lost 6 bases and 2 bases, there was a span of 13 bases. Germline CDR1 is SQVTM and CDR2 is ANQGSEA. CDR3 sequence reads: CSVLQGINYGYTF. CDR3 in DNA: TGCAGCGTACTACAGGGAATAAACTATGGCTACACCTTC.

The genes are TRBV7-2 and TRBJ2-5, with D unclear. Germline V gives CDR1 SGHTA, CDR2 FQGNSA. V lost 1 base to trimming and J lost 4 bases, with 10 bases between them. CDR3 size: 14 residues. Here the CDR3 reads CASSLVGRGETQYF. CDR3 bases: TGTGCCAGCAGCTTAGTCGGGCGAGGAGAGACCCAGTACTTC.

This sequence joins TRBV7-2 and TRBJ1-1; no clear D. CDR1 and CDR2 (germline): SGHTA, FQGNSA. This CDR3 is 13 amino acids long. V was trimmed by 1 base and J by 4 bases, leaving 7 bases between them. Here the CDR3 reads CASSLESRTEAFF. CDR3 DNA sequence: TGTGCCAGCAGCTTAGAGTCTCGCACTGAAGCTTTCTTT.

This chain uses TRBV15 with TRBJ2-7; 8 positions agree with TRBD2. This CDR3 has 16 amino acids. Unmatched junction bases numbered 7, after V lost 3 bases and J lost 0 bases. The germline V gene has CDR1 LNHNV and CDR2 YYDKDF (reference sequence). The CDR3 is CATSSFGGESSYEQYF. CDR3 DNA sequence: TGTGCCACCAGCAGTTTCGGGGGGGAGAGCTCCTACGAGCAGTACTTC.

This chain links TRBV18 with TRBJ2-7, with D unresolved. This CDR3 comprises 13 residues. V lost 3 bases and J 6 bases, leaving 12 bases between the germline ends. CDR1 KGHSH and CDR2 LQKENI come from the germline V gene. CDR3 sequence (DNA): TGTGCCAGCTCACCCTCGGACCAAGGCGAGCAGTACTTC. It is translated as CASSPSDQGEQYF.